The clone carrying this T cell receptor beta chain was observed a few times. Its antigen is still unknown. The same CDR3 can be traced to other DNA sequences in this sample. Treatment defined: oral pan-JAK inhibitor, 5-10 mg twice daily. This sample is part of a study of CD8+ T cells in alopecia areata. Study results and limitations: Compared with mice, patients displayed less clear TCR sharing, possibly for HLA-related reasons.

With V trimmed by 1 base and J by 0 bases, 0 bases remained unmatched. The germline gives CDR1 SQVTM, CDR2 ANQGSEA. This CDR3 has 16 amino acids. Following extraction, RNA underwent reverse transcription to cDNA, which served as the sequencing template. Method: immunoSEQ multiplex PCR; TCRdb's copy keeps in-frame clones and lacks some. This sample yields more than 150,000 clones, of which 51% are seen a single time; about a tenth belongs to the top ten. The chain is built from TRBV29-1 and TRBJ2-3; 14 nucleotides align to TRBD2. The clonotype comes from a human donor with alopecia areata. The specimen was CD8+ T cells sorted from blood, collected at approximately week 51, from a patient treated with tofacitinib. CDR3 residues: CSVEGTSGGSTDTQYF. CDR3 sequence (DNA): TGCAGCGTTGAAGGGACTAGCGGGGGGAGCACAGATACGCAGTATTTT.